Detailed here is one T cell receptor beta chain. Its antigen remains unidentified. The data stem from a study of T cell responses to AZD1222 COVID-19 vaccine. Study-level results: Following two doses of AZD1222, Spike-specific TCR breadth and depth rose.

CDR1 SQVTM and CDR2 ANQGSEA come from the germline V gene. The ends lost 6 bases at V and 7 bases at J; junction bases unmatched: 11. The CDR3 spans 14 residues. The protocol was immunoSEQ multiplex PCR, while the TCRdb copy is restricted to in-frame clones and leaves out a portion. Among 110,000 or so clones, roughly nine tenths were seen once, and the ten largest hold roughly 5.7%. The receptor comes from an adult in good health. This chain joins TRBV29-1 and TRBJ2-1; 8 bases line up with TRBD1. The sequencing here drew on peripheral blood, taken on day 0 of AZD1222 vaccination. The CDR3 DNA reads TGCAGCGTGGGGACAGGCCAGCTTGTGAATGAGCAGTTCTTC. Amino acid sequence: CSVGTGQLVNEQFF.